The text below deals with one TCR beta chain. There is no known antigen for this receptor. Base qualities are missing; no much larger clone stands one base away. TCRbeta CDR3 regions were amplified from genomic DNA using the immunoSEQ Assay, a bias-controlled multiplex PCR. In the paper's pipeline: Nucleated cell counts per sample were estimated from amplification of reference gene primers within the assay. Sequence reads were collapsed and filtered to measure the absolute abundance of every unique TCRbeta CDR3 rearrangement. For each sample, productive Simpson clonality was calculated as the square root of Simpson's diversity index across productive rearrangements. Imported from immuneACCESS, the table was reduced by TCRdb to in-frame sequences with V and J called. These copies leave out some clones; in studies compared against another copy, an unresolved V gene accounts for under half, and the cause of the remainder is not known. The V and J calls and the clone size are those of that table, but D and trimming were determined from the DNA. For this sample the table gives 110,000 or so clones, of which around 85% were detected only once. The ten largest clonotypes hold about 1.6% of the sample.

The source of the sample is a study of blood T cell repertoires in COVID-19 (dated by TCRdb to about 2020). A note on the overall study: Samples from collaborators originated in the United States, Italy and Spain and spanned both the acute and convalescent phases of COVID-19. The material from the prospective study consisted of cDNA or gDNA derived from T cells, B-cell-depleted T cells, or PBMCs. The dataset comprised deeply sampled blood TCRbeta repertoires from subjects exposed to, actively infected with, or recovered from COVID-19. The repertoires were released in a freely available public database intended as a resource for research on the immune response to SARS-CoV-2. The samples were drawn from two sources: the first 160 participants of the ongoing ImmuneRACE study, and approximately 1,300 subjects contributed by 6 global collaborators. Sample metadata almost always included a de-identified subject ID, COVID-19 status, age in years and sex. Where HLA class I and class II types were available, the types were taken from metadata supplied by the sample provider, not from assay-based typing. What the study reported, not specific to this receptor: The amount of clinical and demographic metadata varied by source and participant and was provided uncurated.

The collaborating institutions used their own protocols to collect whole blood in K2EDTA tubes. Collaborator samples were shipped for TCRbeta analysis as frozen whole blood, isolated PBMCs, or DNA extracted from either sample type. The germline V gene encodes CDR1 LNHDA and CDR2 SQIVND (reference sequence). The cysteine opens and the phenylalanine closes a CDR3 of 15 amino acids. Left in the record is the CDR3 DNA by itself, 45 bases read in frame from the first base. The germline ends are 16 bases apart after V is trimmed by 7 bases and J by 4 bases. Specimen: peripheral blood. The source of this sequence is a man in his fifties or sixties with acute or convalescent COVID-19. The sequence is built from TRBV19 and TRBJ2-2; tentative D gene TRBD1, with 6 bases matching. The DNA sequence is TGTGCCAGTACTGGGCAGGGGACACGCACCGGGGAGCTGTTTTTT. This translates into CASTGQGTRTGELFF.